The 9 T cell receptor beta chains given below trace back to one sample, sequenced in a study of T cell responses to AZD1222 COVID-19 vaccine. The protocol was immunoSEQ multiplex PCR, while the TCRdb copy is restricted to in-frame clones and leaves out a portion. There are fewer than 150,000 clones in the sample; over 75% occur only once, and about 1.2% lies in the top ten. The sample in question was peripheral blood, obtained on day 0 of AZD1222 vaccination. Source of these receptors: an adult in good health.

The V gene is TRBV5-4, the J gene TRBJ1-2; weak D call: TRBD1 (5 bases). V was shortened by 1 base and J by 4 bases, with 11 bases between the two germline ends. This CDR3 comprises 14 residues. Germline V gives CDR1 SGHNT, CDR2 YYREEE (reference sequence). The CDR3 is CASSLLGLTYGYTF. For the CDR3, the DNA is TGTGCCAGCAGCTTGCTGGGACTGACCTATGGCTACACCTTC. The entire variable domain, with the rest obtained from reference TRBV5-4 and TRBJ1-2, is as follows: ETGVTQSPTHLIKTRGQQVTLRCSSQSGHNTVSWYQQALGQGPQFIFQYYREEENGRGNFPPRFSGLQFPNYSSELNVNALELDDSALYLCASSLLGLTYGYTFGSGTRLTVV.

The gene calls are TRBV4-3 and TRBJ1-4; tentatively, D is TRBD1 (5 bases). The CDR3 runs 18 residues. CDR1 LGHNA and CDR2 YSLEER come from the germline V gene. Deletions cut 3 bases from V and 0 bases from J, with 17 bases between. This CDR3 is CASSQEGFSSSTNEKLFF. CDR3 bases: TGCGCCAGCAGCCAGGAGGGGTTTAGCAGTTCAACTAATGAAAAACTGTTTTTT.

The DNA for the CDR3 is TGTGCCAGCAGCCTGGTGTCGGAGGGGGACTATGGCTACACCTTC. Encoded protein: CASSLVSEGDYGYTF. The V and J genes are TRBV3-1 (or the pseudogene TRBV3-2) and TRBJ1-2, with TRBD1 as a possible D gene (6 bases). The CDR3 loop spans 15 amino acids. Germline lookup yields CDR1 LGHDT and CDR2 YNNKEL (reference sequence). Trimming took 4 bases from V and 3 from J, leaving 15 bases between them.

The chain has TRBV15 and TRBJ1-4, with D uncertain. The CDR3 consists of 15 residues. The ends were cut back, 5 bases at V and 0 bases at J, with 10 bases in the middle. Germline V gene lookup returns CDR1 LNHNV and CDR2 YYDKDF (reference sequence). The CDR3 nucleotides read TGTGCCACCAGCTCCCAACCCGCAACTAATGAAAAACTGTTTTTT. As protein: CATSSQPATNEKLFF. Using reference TRBV15 and TRBJ1-4 for the parts outside the CDR3, the full variable domain is DAMVIQNPRYQVTQFGKPVTLSCSQTLNHNVMYWYQQKSSQAPKLLFHYYDKDFNNEADTPDNFQSRRPNTSFCFLDIRSPGLGDTAMYLCATSSQPATNEKLFFGSGTQLSVL.

CDR3 DNA sequence: TGTGCCAGCAGCGCCCGGGACAGGGATGACTATGGCTACACCTTC. Translation gives CASSARDRDDYGYTF. The rearrangement links TRBV7-9 to TRBJ1-2, with TRBD1 matching over 9 bases. This CDR3 comprises 15 residues. The V gene's germline CDR1 is SEHNR and CDR2 FQNEAQ (reference sequence). V shed 5 bases, J shed 3 bases, and the junction held 7 bases outside the gene matches.

This clone was seen more than once but under ten times. The gene calls are TRBV5-1 and TRBJ1-1; possible D gene TRBD1, 6 bases. Germline CDR1 and CDR2: SGHRS and YFSETQ. This CDR3 spans 13 amino acids. With 0 bases removed from V and 6 bases from J, the gap between germline ends came to 9 bases. CDR3 nucleotides: TGCGCCAGCAGCTTGGCCAGGGGTGCTGAAGCTTTCTTT. Its translation is CASSLARGAEAFF.

The chain couples TRBV19 to TRBJ2-7, with 10 nucleotides matching TRBD1. Trimming removed 1 base from V and 3 bases from J; junction bases left unmatched: 9. The CDR3 spans 17 residues. Germline V gene lookup returns CDR1 LNHDA and CDR2 SQIVND (reference sequence). CDR3 DNA sequence: TGTGCCAGTAGTATAGCGGACACCGGGACAGGGGTCTACGAGCAGTACTTC. It is translated as CASSIADTGTGVYEQYF.

The rearrangement uses TRBV19 and TRBJ2-2; TRBD1 might be the D (6 bases). Germline V gene lookup returns CDR1 LNHDA and CDR2 SQIVND (reference sequence). This CDR3 has 16 residues. V lost 4 bases to trimming and J lost 4 bases, with 16 bases between them. The CDR3 here is CASSTGNRVPTGELFF. CDR3 nucleotides: TGTGCCAGTAGTACCGGAAACAGGGTCCCCACCGGGGAGCTGTTTTTT.

The chain employs TRBV4-2 and TRBJ1-1, with D maybe TRBD1 (5 bases). Trimming shortened V by 4 bases and J by 1 base, and 13 bases separated the two germline ends. The CDR3 spans 15 residues. In germline, CDR1 is LGHNA, CDR2 YNFKEQ. CDR3 protein: CASSPTGRRNTEAFF. The CDR3 DNA sequence: TGTGCCAGCAGCCCAACGGGACGGCGGAACACTGAAGCTTTCTTT.